Shown below are 30 T cell receptor beta chains from a single sample sequenced in a study of CD8+ T cells in alopecia areata. Treatment of the sample: oral pan-JAK inhibitor, 5-10 mg twice daily. Following RNA extraction, reverse transcription yielded cDNA that acted as the sequencing template. Produced via immunoSEQ multiplex PCR; TCRdb's table is partial and in-frame only. The repertoire consists of about 110,000 clones, with about three fifths occurring once and the leading ten covering 12%. Specimen: CD8+ T cells sorted from blood, collected at week 24, from a patient treated with tofacitinib. Receptors were obtained from a human donor with alopecia areata.

The V call is TRBV5-1, the J call TRBJ1-1, with D possibly being TRBD1 (5 bases). The germline V and J ends were trimmed by 6 bases and 0 bases, with 15 bases remaining between them. The germline gives CDR1 SGHRS, CDR2 YFSETQ. The CDR3 covers 15 residues. CDR3 nucleotides: TGCGCCAGCACCAAAACCGGGGGTCTGAACACTGAAGCTTTCTTT. Amino acid sequence: CASTKTGGLNTEAFF. The variable domain in full, with the rest retrieved from reference TRBV5-1 and TRBJ1-1, is KAGVTQTPRYLIKTRGQQVTLSCSPISGHRSVSWYQQTPGQGLQFLFEYFSETQRNKGNFPGRFSGRQFSNSRSEMNVSTLELGDSALYLCASTKTGGLNTEAFFGQGTRLTVV.

This clone has a handful of counts. The CDR3 reads CASSGPRDSDEQYF. As DNA, the CDR3 is TGTGCCAGCAGTGGGCCCCGGGACAGCGACGAGCAGTACTTC. The chain couples TRBV25-1 to TRBJ2-7; 7 bases are a match to TRBD1. This CDR3 has 14 amino acids. Germline trimming cut 4 bases from V and 5 bases from J; bases unmatched to any gene: 8. CDR1 is MGHDK, CDR2 SYGVNS, per germline.

Only one count was recorded for this clone. J is TRBJ2-1 and V is TRBV5-6; TRBD1 matches 7 bases. Looked up from germline, CDR1 is SGHDT and CDR2 is YYEEEE. The CDR3 covers 12 residues. V was clipped by 2 bases and J by 8 bases; unmatched bases: 1. CDR3 protein: CASSLQGYEQFF. Here the CDR3 DNA reads TGTGCCAGCAGCTTACAGGGGTATGAGCAGTTCTTC.

The CDR3 is CATVPGLAGGRGELFF. The CDR3 DNA sequence: TGTGCCACTGTCCCGGGACTAGCGGGGGGACGCGGGGAGCTGTTTTTT. This chain uses TRBV6-6 with TRBJ2-2; 15 bases agree with TRBD2. V was pared by 10 bases and J by 7 bases, with 10 bases of the junction left unmatched. This CDR3 has 16 amino acids. The germline V gene has CDR1 MNHNY and CDR2 SVGAGI (reference sequence).

Remarks on this clone: The same CDR3 also results from other DNA sequences found in this sample. The chain has TRBV6-5 and TRBJ2-2; no reliable D call. This CDR3 spans 13 amino acids. Looked up from germline, CDR1 is MNHEY and CDR2 is SVGAGI. Trimming took 8 bases from V and 2 from J, leaving 9 bases between them. The CDR3 nucleotides are TGTGCCAGCTCACTTCAAAACACCGGGGAGCTGTTTTTT. This translates into CASSLQNTGELFF.

This sequence joins TRBV6-4 and TRBJ2-1; TRBD1 is a possible D gene (6 bases). V shed 3 bases and J shed 8 bases, with 11 bases lying between them. Germline CDR1 and CDR2: MRHNA and SNTAGT. This CDR3 is built from 13 residues. CDR3 nucleotide sequence: TGTGCCAGCAGTGAGGGTTGGGGGCATGAGCAGTTCTTC. Its translation is CASSEGWGHEQFF.

The V gene is TRBV7-9, the J gene TRBJ2-5; no reliable D call. The germline V gene has CDR1 SEHNR and CDR2 FQNEAQ (reference sequence). V was shortened by 5 bases and J by 5 bases, with 9 bases between the two germline ends. There are 12 residues in the CDR3. The CDR3 DNA reads as TGTGCCAGCAGCCCCGGGCTGGAGACCCAGTACTTC. Protein sequence: CASSPGLETQYF. The full variable domain, rest sourced from reference TRBV7-9 and TRBJ2-5, is DTGVSQNPRHKITKRGQNVTFRCDPISEHNRLYWYRQTLGQGPEFLTYFQNEAQLEKSRLLSDRFSAERPKGSFSTLEIQRTEQGDSAMYLCASSPGLETQYFGPGTRLLVL.

Only one count was recorded for this clone. This rearrangement joins TRBV6-5 to TRBJ2-7; perhaps TRBD1 as D (6 bases). Per germline, CDR1 MNHEY and CDR2 SVGAGI. V was cut by 6 bases and J by 1 base, with 13 bases left in between. The CDR3 covers 14 residues. The CDR3 DNA is TGTGCCAGCAGCCCTACAGGGCGATCCTACGAGCAGTACTTC. The encoded protein is CASSPTGRSYEQYF.

This clone showed up just once. The V gene is TRBV11-2, the J gene TRBJ2-3, with D perhaps matching TRBD2 (5 bases). The CDR3 extends over 13 amino acids. Germline lookup yields CDR1 SGHAT and CDR2 FQNNGV. V lost 3 bases, J lost 1 base, and 5 bases lay in between. CDR3 DNA: TGTGCCAGCAGCTTCGGGGGCACAGATACGCAGTATTTT. Translation gives CASSFGGTDTQYF.

The chain links TRBV4-3 to TRBJ1-2, with D maybe TRBD1 (6 bases). CDR1 is LGHNA and CDR2 is YSLEER in the germline V gene. The CDR3 consists of 16 residues. Trimming pared 0 bases from V and 3 bases from J, leaving 14 bases between. CDR3 residues: CASSQDPRTEDYGYTF. Here the CDR3 DNA reads TGCGCCAGCAGCCAAGATCCCAGGACAGAAGACTATGGCTACACCTTC.

The chain combines TRBV6-6 with TRBJ2-2; D gene unclear. Germline lookup yields CDR1 MNHNY and CDR2 SVGAGI (reference sequence). V was pared by 2 bases and J by 4 bases, with 11 bases between. The CDR3 runs to 15 residues. The CDR3 loop is CASSYVQEGTGELFF. CDR3 DNA: TGTGCCAGCAGTTACGTGCAGGAAGGCACCGGGGAGCTGTTTTTT.

Details on this clone: A junction boundary mismatches the germline segment, possibly from a read error. The genes are TRBV7-7 and TRBJ2-5, with D tentatively TRBD2 (5 bases). This CDR3 spans 13 amino acids. Looked up from germline, CDR1 is SSHAT and CDR2 is FNYEAQ (reference sequence). As DNA, the CDR3 is TGTGCTAGCAGCTTGCGGGTATCGGAGACCCAGTACTTC. Its protein product is CASSLRVSETQYF.

The chain joins TRBV5-6 to TRBJ1-5; D uncertain. Germline V gene lookup returns CDR1 SGHDT and CDR2 YYEEEE. CDR3 length equals 15 residues. Trimming shortened V by 0 bases and J by 2 bases, and 9 bases separated the two germline ends. For the CDR3, the DNA is TGTGCCAGCAGCTTGGGGATCTCGGGCAATCAGCCCCAGCATTTT. This gives the protein CASSLGISGNQPQHF.

V and J are TRBV5-6 and TRBJ1-2; the D is unclear. Trimming took 6 bases from V and 5 from J, leaving 8 bases between them. The CDR3 is made up of 11 amino acids. CDR1 is SGHDT, CDR2 YYEEEE, per germline. CDR3 nucleotides: TGTGCCAGCACCCATGGGTATGGCTACACCTTC. It yields the protein CASTHGYGYTF.

V usage is TRBV19 and J usage is TRBJ2-2, with 7 bases lining up with TRBD1. V trimming: 5 bases; J trimming: 3 bases; junction bases outside the gene matches: 6. Germline V gene data show CDR1 as LNHDA and CDR2 as SQIVND (reference sequence). CDR3 size: 15 residues. CDR3 sequence reads: CASSLWDSYTGELFF. CDR3 in DNA: TGTGCCAGTAGTCTCTGGGACAGCTACACCGGGGAGCTGTTTTTT.

This clone was detected only once. This sequence joins TRBV29-1 and TRBJ1-5; 10 positions agree with TRBD1. Per germline, CDR1 SQVTM and CDR2 ANQGSEA. The CDR3 extends over 12 amino acids. The V segment lost 7 bases and the J segment 11 bases; nucleotides outside the gene matches: 8. Here the CDR3 DNA reads TGCAGCGCCGGGACAGGGGAAGGGGCCCAGCATTTT. It translates to CSAGTGEGAQHF.

By share of the sample, this clone is medium-sized. This chain connects TRBV27 to TRBJ1-2, with a possible D match to TRBD1 (6 bases). From germline, CDR1 is MNHEY and CDR2 SMNVEV (reference sequence). The CDR3 contains 14 residues. The ends were cut back, 3 bases at V and 3 bases at J, with 11 bases in the middle. The CDR3 loop reads CASSFSAGDYGYTF. CDR3 DNA sequence: TGTGCCAGCAGTTTTTCGGCAGGGGACTATGGCTACACCTTC.

Note on this clone: At the DNA level, this CDR3 is encoded by other sequences in the same sample as well. The gene calls are TRBV4-1 and TRBJ2-5; D uncertain. Looked up from germline, CDR1 is MGHRA and CDR2 is YSYEKL. This CDR3 has 13 amino acids. Trimming shortened V by 0 bases and J by 3 bases, and 5 bases separated the two germline ends. The CDR3 region is CASSQDQEETQYF. CDR3 coding DNA: TGCGCCAGCAGCCAAGATCAGGAAGAGACCCAGTACTTC.

This chain's CDR3 is CASSPLGTGELFF. For the CDR3, the DNA is TGTGCCAGCAGCCCCTTAGGCACCGGGGAGCTGTTTTTT. V and J are TRBV7-2 and TRBJ2-2; the D is unclear. Trimming shortened V by 5 bases and J by 4 bases, and 8 bases separated the two germline ends. The germline V gene encodes CDR1 SGHTA and CDR2 FQGNSA. The CDR3 is 13 residues long.

The rearrangement links TRBV7-9 to TRBJ1-6, with no clear D. This CDR3 has 14 residues. The germline gives CDR1 SEHNR, CDR2 FQNEAQ (reference sequence). The V gene lost 1 base and the J gene lost 13 bases, with 14 bases spanning the gap. Here the CDR3 DNA reads TGTGCCAGCAGCTTAGATGCCCGGGATAGGCCCCTCCACTTT. This encodes CASSLDARDRPLHF.

This clone was seen a handful of times. The chain uses TRBV18 and TRBJ1-1; D is unclear. V lost 6 bases, J lost 0 bases, and 5 bases lay in between. CDR3 length: 12 amino acids. Germline lookup yields CDR1 KGHSH and CDR2 LQKENI. CDR3 loop: CASSWVNTEAFF. The CDR3 DNA reads as TGTGCCAGCTCCTGGGTGAACACTGAAGCTTTCTTT.

This clone was observed once. This chain joins TRBV6-1 and TRBJ1-2, with D perhaps matching TRBD1 (5 bases). This CDR3 contains 18 residues. V dropped 3 bases and J dropped 0 bases, with 20 bases sitting between them. Per germline, CDR1 MNHNS and CDR2 SASEGT. The CDR3 spells CASSERGRAKQANYGYTF. The CDR3, as DNA: TGTGCCAGCAGTGAGAGGGGCAGAGCGAAGCAAGCTAACTATGGCTACACCTTC.

The genes are TRBV2 and TRBJ2-1, with a possible D match to TRBD1 (5 bases). The CDR3 contains 12 residues. The V end was cut by 9 bases, the J end by 7 bases, with 13 bases between. Per germline, CDR1 SNHLY and CDR2 FYNNEI. CDR3 bases: TGTGCCAGAGCAGGGTGGTCGAATGAGCAGTTCTTC. Residues: CARAGWSNEQFF.

This clone was recorded a few times. The genes are TRBV6-5 and TRBJ2-2; 7 bases are shared with TRBD1. The germline CDR1 and CDR2 sequences are MNHEY and SVGAGI. V shed 5 bases and J 1 base; nucleotides not matched to a gene: 4. The CDR3 spans 15 residues. The CDR3 loop reads CASSPGQWNTGELFF. CDR3 nucleotide sequence: TGTGCCAGCAGTCCGGGACAGTGGAACACCGGGGAGCTGTTTTTT.

V and J are TRBV12-5 and TRBJ2-7, with D maybe TRBD1 (6 bases). The CDR3 is 16 residues long. The V end was cut by 1 base, the J end by 3 bases, with 16 bases between. The germline gives CDR1 LGHNT, CDR2 FRNRAP. In DNA form, the CDR3 reads TGTGCTAGTGGTTTGGCACCCTCCCGGGACAACTACGAGCAGTACTTC. This codes for CASGLAPSRDNYEQYF.

The chain couples TRBV7-9 to TRBJ2-7, with a possible D match to TRBD1 (6 bases). Germline CDR1 is SEHNR and CDR2 is FQNEAQ (reference sequence). V lost 0 bases and J 3 bases, leaving 15 bases between the germline ends. There are 16 residues in the CDR3. For the CDR3, the DNA is TGTGCCAGCAGCTTAGCGGGGGCCCCTACCAACTACGAGCAGTACTTC. Translated, it gives CASSLAGAPTNYEQYF.

The J gene is TRBJ1-6, the V gene TRBV27; 10 bases are shared with TRBD1. There are 14 residues in the CDR3. Per the germline V gene, CDR1 is MNHEY and CDR2 is SMNVEV (reference sequence). The V segment lost 6 bases and the J segment 9 bases; nucleotides outside the gene matches: 5. The chain's CDR3 is CASSSTGGFSPLHF. The CDR3 nucleotides are TGTGCCAGCAGCTCGACAGGGGGCTTTTCACCCCTCCACTTT.

The chain employs TRBV7-9 and TRBJ2-5; a possible D gene is TRBD2 (6 bases). The CDR3 covers 14 residues. In germline, CDR1 is SEHNR, CDR2 FQNEAQ (reference sequence). Trimming took 5 bases from V and 2 from J, leaving 12 bases between them. CDR3 nucleotides: TGTGCCAGCAGCCCCGGGACTCTACAAGAGACCCAGTACTTC. Translating it yields CASSPGTLQETQYF.

The chain uses TRBV6-6 and TRBJ2-2; 11 nucleotides line up with TRBD1. Trimming cost V 5 bases and J 6 bases; bases outside gene matches: 5. The germline V gene encodes CDR1 MNHNY and CDR2 SVGAGI (reference sequence). The CDR3 is 15 amino acids. The DNA for the CDR3 is TGTGCCAGCAGTCCGGACAGGGGGCCGGCCGGGGAGCTGTTTTTT. Translation gives CASSPDRGPAGELFF.

In the case of this clone: The same CDR3 is also encoded by other DNA sequences in this sample. The chain recombines TRBV27 with TRBJ1-1, with D unclear. CDR3 length: 12 residues. Trimming left V 4 bases short and J 2 bases short, with 5 bases between. CDR1 MNHEY and CDR2 SMNVEV come from the germline V gene (reference sequence). The DNA for the CDR3 is TGTGCCAGCAGTTCAGGTAACACTGAAGCTTTCTTT. Encoded protein: CASSSGNTEAFF.